The 14 T cell receptor beta chains below all came from one sample that was sequenced in a study of blood T cell repertoires in COVID-19. Some clones are missing from TCRdb's copy, which holds only in-frame ones; the method was immunoSEQ multiplex PCR. The repertoire has under 250,000 clones, around 88% of them found once; the top ten carry roughly 6%. Sequencing was carried out using peripheral blood. The source of these receptors is a woman in her twenties or thirties with COVID-19, enrolled during active disease.

The V call is TRBV25-1, the J call TRBJ1-6; a possible D gene is TRBD1 (5 bases). Trimming took 8 bases from V and 5 from J, leaving 16 bases between them. Per the germline V gene, CDR1 is MGHDK and CDR2 is SYGVNS. The CDR3 length is 15 residues. The CDR3 here is CASRAVGLNNSPLHF. CDR3 sequence (DNA): TGTGCCAGCCGTGCGGTGGGGCTCAATAATTCACCCCTCCACTTT.

The chain uses TRBV19 and TRBJ1-4; 9 bases are a match to TRBD1. V shed 7 bases and J 8 bases; nucleotides not matched to a gene: 11. Germline CDR1 LNHDA, CDR2 SQIVND (reference sequence). This CDR3 comprises 15 residues. The CDR3 DNA reads TGTGCCAGTACCAATATTCCCGGACAGGGGGAAAAACTGTTTTTT. Its translation: CASTNIPGQGEKLFF.

The gene calls are TRBV13 and TRBJ1-1; D is possibly TRBD1 (6 bases). The germline V and J ends were trimmed by 5 bases and 5 bases, with 9 bases remaining between them. The CDR3 spans 12 residues. CDR1 is PRHDT and CDR2 is FYEKMQ in the germline V gene (reference sequence). This chain's CDR3 is CASSGRGTEAFF. The CDR3 coding sequence is TGTGCCAGCAGCGGAAGGGGGACTGAAGCTTTCTTT.

This chain connects TRBV11-2 to TRBJ1-6, with 8 bases aligning to TRBD1. The length of the CDR3 is 13 residues. With 6 bases clipped from V and 7 bases from J, the junction kept 2 bases outside the gene matches. The V gene's germline CDR1 is SGHAT and CDR2 FQNNGV. CDR3 nucleotide sequence: TGTGCCAGCAGTGGACAGGGAAATTCACCCCTCCACTTT. It encodes CASSGQGNSPLHF.

The chain joins TRBV5-1 to TRBJ2-3, with 9 positions matching TRBD1. V shed 6 bases, J shed 2 bases, and the junction held 7 bases outside the gene matches. Germline V CDR1 and CDR2: SGHRS, YFSETQ. The CDR3 totals 15 residues. The CDR3 sequence: CASKGTGSFTDTQYF. DNA for the CDR3: TGCGCCAGCAAGGGGACAGGGTCGTTCACAGATACGCAGTATTTT.

This chain uses TRBV4-3 with TRBJ2-3; 10 bases fit TRBD2. Trimming at V came to 4 bases and at J to 0 bases, leaving 16 bases not matched to a gene. This CDR3 comprises 20 residues. The germline CDR1 and CDR2 sequences are LGHNA and YSLEER. CDR3 protein: CASSLDMLTPGLASTDTQYF. The CDR3 DNA is TGCGCCAGCAGCCTAGATATGCTAACACCGGGACTAGCGAGCACAGATACGCAGTATTTT.

This sequence joins TRBV7-9 and TRBJ2-1, with 8 positions matching TRBD2. V lost 5 bases to trimming and J lost 8 bases; unmatched junction nucleotides: 5. The CDR3 consists of 13 residues. Germline V gives CDR1 SEHNR, CDR2 FQNEAQ (reference sequence). CDR3 DNA sequence: TGTGCCAGCAGCCGGGGACTAGTCTATGAGCAGTTCTTC. Its protein is CASSRGLVYEQFF.

The rearrangement uses TRBV27 and TRBJ2-7, with TRBD1 identical over 7 bases. From germline, CDR1 is MNHEY and CDR2 SMNVEV (reference sequence). The CDR3 spans 16 residues. V shed 0 bases and J 3 bases; nucleotides not matched to a gene: 8. CDR3 sequence reads: CASSLSSGTVSYEQYF. In DNA form, the CDR3 reads TGTGCCAGCAGTTTATCGTCCGGGACAGTCAGCTACGAGCAGTACTTC.

The V and J genes are TRBV29-1 and TRBJ2-7; 10 positions match TRBD2. Trimming cost V 6 bases and J 0 bases; bases outside gene matches: 14. CDR3 length equals 17 residues. CDR1 and CDR2 from the germline V gene are SQVTM and ANQGSEA. CDR3 nucleotide sequence: TGCAGCGTCGAGGGGGTAGCGGGGGGCCAAACCTCCTACGAGCAGTACTTC. Its translation: CSVEGVAGGQTSYEQYF.

This clone showed up just a few times. V is TRBV7-9 and J is TRBJ1-2; 7 bases map to TRBD1. Looked up from germline, CDR1 is SEHNR and CDR2 is FQNEAQ (reference sequence). CDR3 length: 14 residues. V dropped 4 bases and J dropped 4; count of bases not matched to a gene: 6. The CDR3 reads CASSSRQGSYGYTF. CDR3 DNA sequence: TGTGCCAGCAGCTCTCGACAGGGATCCTATGGCTACACCTTC. Together with reference TRBV7-9 and TRBJ1-2, the CDR3 gives the full variable domain: DTGVSQNPRHKITKRGQNVTFRCDPISEHNRLYWYRQTLGQGPEFLTYFQNEAQLEKSRLLSDRFSAERPKGSFSTLEIQRTEQGDSAMYLCASSSRQGSYGYTFGSGTRLTVV.

This chain joins TRBV10-1 and TRBJ2-1, with 11 bases lining up with TRBD1. Losses at the gene ends were 5 bases for V and 5 bases for J; bases not matched to a gene: 8. CDR3 length equals 16 residues. Per the germline V gene, CDR1 is WNHNN and CDR2 is SYGVQD (reference sequence). The CDR3 DNA follows: TGCGCCAGCAGTCCCGGGACAGGGGGTGAAGACAATGAGCAGTTCTTC. It encodes CASSPGTGGEDNEQFF.

J is TRBJ1-4 and V is TRBV5-8; the match to TRBD1 covers 8 bases. Germline V gene lookup returns CDR1 SGHTS and CDR2 YDEGEE. Trimming at V came to 3 bases and at J to 6 bases, leaving 7 bases not matched to a gene. The length of the CDR3 is 15 residues. DNA for the CDR3: TGTGCCAGCAGCTCTACAGGGGGTACTGATGAAAAACTGTTTTTT. This gives the protein CASSSTGGTDEKLFF. The full variable domain, rest sourced from reference TRBV5-8 and TRBJ1-4, is EAGVTQSPTHLIKTRGQQATLRCSPISGHTSVYWYQQALGLGLQFLLWYDEGEERNRGNFPPRFSGRQFPNYSSELNVNALELEDSALYLCASSSTGGTDEKLFFGSGTQLSVL.

V usage is TRBV15 and J usage is TRBJ2-5; a possible D gene is TRBD2 (5 bases). The CDR3 consists of 14 residues. V dropped 8 bases and J dropped 4 bases, with 17 bases sitting between them. In germline, CDR1 is LNHNV, CDR2 YYDKDF (reference sequence). CDR3 in amino acids: CATLRLGSGETQYF. DNA for the CDR3: TGTGCCACCTTACGGCTTGGGAGTGGAGAGACCCAGTACTTC. Full variable domain (missing parts from reference TRBV15 and TRBJ2-5): DAMVIQNPRYQVTQFGKPVTLSCSQTLNHNVMYWYQQKSSQAPKLLFHYYDKDFNNEADTPDNFQSRRPNTSFCFLDIRSPGLGDTAMYLCATLRLGSGETQYFGPGTRLLVL.

The V and J genes are TRBV6-5 and TRBJ2-7; 7 bases map to TRBD1. V shed 6 bases and J 1 base; nucleotides not matched to a gene: 3. CDR3 size: 13 residues. CDR1 is MNHEY, CDR2 SVGAGI, per germline. DNA of the CDR3: TGTGCCAGCAGCCGACAGGGTTCCTACGAGCAGTACGTC. Translating gives CASSRQGSYEQYV.